This T cell receptor beta chain originates from a study of blood T cell repertoires in COVID-19. For the study at large: Sample material is recorded as cDNA or gDNA derived from T cells, B-cell-depleted T cells, or PBMCs.

Patients at the Seattle site were enrolled during active infection and followed longitudinally. Generated by immunoSEQ multiplex PCR, the TCRdb table keeps only in-frame clones and is missing some. The table lists about 160,000 clones, roughly 78% of them singletons. The CDR3 has 16 amino acids. Germline V gives CDR1 SGHAT, CDR2 FQNNGV. With V trimmed by 0 bases and J by 8 bases, 4 bases remained unmatched. The sequence was obtained from a woman aged 60-75 years with COVID-19, enrolled during active disease. The specimen sequenced was peripheral blood. The rearrangement uses TRBV11-2 and TRBJ2-1, with TRBD2 matching 13 bases. The CDR3 nucleotides are TGTGCCAGCAGCTTAGACTCACTAGCGGGAGGGCATGAGCAGTTCTTC. Protein product: CASSLDSLAGGHEQFF. Filled out from reference TRBV11-2 and TRBJ2-1, the complete variable domain reads EAGVAQSPRYKIIEKRQSVAFWCNPISGHATLYWYQQILGQGPKLLIQFQNNGVVDDSQLPKDRFSAERLKGVDSTLKIQPAKLEDSAVYLCASSLDSLAGGHEQFFGPGTRLTVL.